These T cell receptor beta chains were read from a single sample in a study of cytomegalovirus exposure and HLA in healthy donors. Produced via immunoSEQ multiplex PCR; TCRdb's table is partial and in-frame only. The sample lists around 130,000 clones; roughly 89% were seen once. The material sequenced was PBMCs. All receptors derive from a young man in good health and CMV-seronegative. CDR3s include the opening cysteine and the closing phenylalanine or tryptophan. Each record gives: J gene, D gene, clone size, V gene, CDR3 DNA, CDR3 protein. D genes are given only for firm matches. A clone size is listed for some rows: how often the clone was seen (once, few, many), or a class if it is expanded.

J gene: TRBJ2-7; D gene: -; clone size: -; V gene: TRBV27; CDR3 DNA: TGTGCCAGCAGCCCGCCCGCGGGTGGGCAGTACTTC; CDR3 protein: CASSPPAGGQYF
J gene: TRBJ2-5; D gene: TRBD1; clone size: -; V gene: TRBV7-3; CDR3 DNA: TGTGCCAGCAGCCGGTACGGACAGGGGAACGTCCAAGAGACCCAGTACTTC; CDR3 protein: CASSRYGQGNVQETQYF
J gene: TRBJ2-1; D gene: TRBD2; clone size: -; V gene: TRBV7-9; CDR3 DNA: TGTGCCAGCAGCTTACGGGGCGGGGGGGCCCTGTCCTACAATGAGCAGTTCTTC; CDR3 protein: CASSLRGGGALSYNEQFF
J gene: TRBJ2-1; D gene: -; clone size: -; V gene: TRBV10-1; CDR3 DNA: TGCGCCAGCAGTGATGGAGCGGCGAGCTCCTACAATGAGCAGTTCTTC; CDR3 protein: CASSDGAASSYNEQFF
J gene: TRBJ1-6; D gene: -; clone size: -; V gene: TRBV27; CDR3 DNA: TGTGCCAGCAACCGGGCAGGGATTCTTTCACCCCTCCACTTT; CDR3 protein: CASNRAGILSPLHF
J gene: TRBJ1-2; D gene: TRBD1; clone size: -; V gene: TRBV4-1; CDR3 DNA: TGCGCCAGCAGCCCTGGACAGGGGAGAGACTATGGCTACACCTTC; CDR3 protein: CASSPGQGRDYGYTF
J gene: TRBJ1-4; D gene: -; clone size: -; V gene: TRBV2; CDR3 DNA: TGTGCCAGCAGTGAATACCAGGGCAATAATGAAAAACTGTTTTTT; CDR3 protein: CASSEYQGNNEKLFF
J gene: TRBJ1-5; D gene: TRBD1; clone size: -; V gene: TRBV7-8; CDR3 DNA: TGTGCCAGCAGCGCAAACACCGGGACAGGGGGGCATTTT; CDR3 protein: CASSANTGTGGHF
J gene: TRBJ2-3; D gene: -; clone size: -; V gene: TRBV5-1; CDR3 DNA: TGCGCCAGCAGCTCTTTGGACAGAGGGCAGTATTTT; CDR3 protein: CASSSLDRGQYF
J gene: TRBJ2-3; D gene: TRBD2; clone size: -; V gene: TRBV19; CDR3 DNA: TGTGCCAGTAGTACCCTTCTGGGGACCCTAGCGGGGGGGCCTTCCGATACGCAGTATTTT; CDR3 protein: CASSTLLGTLAGGPSDTQYF
J gene: TRBJ2-1; D gene: -; clone size: -; V gene: TRBV6-5; CDR3 DNA: TGTGCCAGCAGTTACTCGAACGCAGACAATGAGCAGTTCTTC; CDR3 protein: CASSYSNADNEQFF
J gene: TRBJ2-7; D gene: TRBD2; clone size: -; V gene: TRBV7-9; CDR3 DNA: TGTGCCAGCAGCCCGCGGGAAGCGGGGGGCCCGAGTCAGCTCTACGAGCAGTACTTC; CDR3 protein: CASSPREAGGPSQLYEQYF
J gene: TRBJ1-2; D gene: TRBD1; clone size: -; V gene: TRBV9; CDR3 DNA: TGTGCCAGCACCCGTAACCAGGGGGCGGGTGGCTACACCTTC; CDR3 protein: CASTRNQGAGGYTF
J gene: TRBJ1-3; D gene: TRBD1; clone size: once; V gene: TRBV29-1; CDR3 DNA: TGCAGCGCCGAGGGACAGGGAAACACCATATATTTT; CDR3 protein: CSAEGQGNTIYF
J gene: TRBJ2-3; D gene: -; clone size: -; V gene: TRBV18; CDR3 DNA: TGTGCCAGCTCACCACGGGCTAGCCTACGGGGCACAGATACGCAGTATTTT; CDR3 protein: CASSPRASLRGTDTQYF
J gene: TRBJ2-7; D gene: -; clone size: -; V gene: TRBV6-1; CDR3 DNA: TGTGCCAGCAGCCTCGGGGGAATCTCCTACGAGCAGTACTTC; CDR3 protein: CASSLGGISYEQYF
J gene: TRBJ1-2; D gene: -; clone size: -; V gene: TRBV5-4; CDR3 DNA: TGTGCCAGCAGTCAGGGGTACTATGGCTACACCTTC; CDR3 protein: CASSQGYYGYTF
J gene: TRBJ1-2; D gene: TRBD1; clone size: -; V gene: TRBV5-1; CDR3 DNA: TGCGCCAGCAGCTTTAGGGACAGTGCTTATGGCTACACCTTC; CDR3 protein: CASSFRDSAYGYTF
J gene: TRBJ2-7; D gene: TRBD2; clone size: -; V gene: TRBV27; CDR3 DNA: TGTGCCAGCAGGGGACTAGCCGAAAGCTACGAGCAGTACTTC; CDR3 protein: CASRGLAESYEQYF
J gene: TRBJ2-2; D gene: -; clone size: -; V gene: TRBV6-5; CDR3 DNA: TGTGCCAGCAGTTTGCGCGCGAACACCGGGGAGCTGTTTTTT; CDR3 protein: CASSLRANTGELFF
J gene: TRBJ2-2; D gene: -; clone size: -; V gene: TRBV2; CDR3 DNA: TGTGCCAGCAGCCCCGGAGTTTTCACCGGGGAGCTGTTTTTT; CDR3 protein: CASSPGVFTGELFF
J gene: TRBJ1-1; D gene: -; clone size: -; V gene: TRBV14; CDR3 DNA: TGTGCCAGCAGCCACGCTTCCACAGGGAACACTGAAGCTTTCTTT; CDR3 protein: CASSHASTGNTEAFF
J gene: TRBJ2-2; D gene: TRBD1; clone size: -; V gene: TRBV5-1; CDR3 DNA: TGCGCCAGCAGCATAGACAGGGGGCTATCCGGGGAGCTGTTTTTT; CDR3 protein: CASSIDRGLSGELFF
J gene: TRBJ2-5; D gene: TRBD1; clone size: -; V gene: TRBV5-4; CDR3 DNA: TGTGCCAGCAGCTCCAGACAGGGGGCGAGAGAGACCCAGTACTTC; CDR3 protein: CASSSRQGARETQYF
J gene: TRBJ2-5; D gene: -; clone size: -; V gene: TRBV10-3; CDR3 DNA: TGTGCCATCAGTGACGACACCCCCCAGTACTTC; CDR3 protein: CAISDDTPQYF
J gene: TRBJ2-7; D gene: -; clone size: -; V gene: TRBV7-3; CDR3 DNA: TGTGCCAGCAGCTTAACAGGGGGCTCCTACGAGCAGTACTTC; CDR3 protein: CASSLTGGSYEQYF
J gene: TRBJ2-7; D gene: -; clone size: once; V gene: TRBV15; CDR3 DNA: TGTGCCACCAGCAGGGAGTCTTTCGGCTCCTACGAGCAGTACTTC; CDR3 protein: CATSRESFGSYEQYF
J gene: TRBJ2-3; D gene: TRBD2; clone size: -; V gene: TRBV5-6; CDR3 DNA: TGTGCCAGCTTTGGGACTATCACAGATACGCAGTATTTT; CDR3 protein: CASFGTITDTQYF
J gene: TRBJ1-1; D gene: -; clone size: -; V gene: TRBV19; CDR3 DNA: TGTGCCAGTAGTATAGATGGGGAGCTGATTTTCACTGAAGCTTTCTTT; CDR3 protein: CASSIDGELIFTEAFF
J gene: TRBJ2-1; D gene: TRBD2; clone size: -; V gene: TRBV4-2; CDR3 DNA: TGTGCCAGCAGCCGCCAGAGAGACCGGACTAGCGGGACGTCCTACAATGAGCAGTTCTTC; CDR3 protein: CASSRQRDRTSGTSYNEQFF
J gene: TRBJ2-5; D gene: TRBD2; clone size: -; V gene: TRBV9; CDR3 DNA: TGTGCCAGCAGCGTAGTTAGCGGGGGGCCCCAAGAGACCCAGTACTTC; CDR3 protein: CASSVVSGGPQETQYF
J gene: TRBJ1-3; D gene: TRBD1; clone size: -; V gene: TRBV9; CDR3 DNA: TGTGCCAGCAGCGGACAGGGGGCTGGTGGAAACACCATATATTTT; CDR3 protein: CASSGQGAGGNTIYF
J gene: TRBJ1-5; D gene: -; clone size: -; V gene: TRBV7-7; CDR3 DNA: TGTGCCAGCACCGAAGGTACAAGGGGGATGCGCAATCAGCCCCAGCATTTT; CDR3 protein: CASTEGTRGMRNQPQHF
J gene: TRBJ2-2; D gene: -; clone size: once; V gene: TRBV19; CDR3 DNA: TGTGCCAGTAGTCCCCTCTGGACACTCACCGGGGAGCTGTTTTTT; CDR3 protein: CASSPLWTLTGELFF
J gene: TRBJ1-6; D gene: TRBD1; clone size: -; V gene: TRBV5-3; CDR3 DNA: TGTGCCAGAAGCTTGTGGGGCGCCGACAGGGAAAACTCACCCCTCCACTTT; CDR3 protein: CARSLWGADRENSPLHF
J gene: TRBJ1-1; D gene: -; clone size: -; V gene: TRBV7-2; CDR3 DNA: TGTGCCAGCAGCTTAGCCGGACAATCTGAAGCTTTCTTT; CDR3 protein: CASSLAGQSEAFF
J gene: TRBJ1-2; D gene: TRBD1; clone size: -; V gene: TRBV5-5; CDR3 DNA: TGTGCCAGCAGCTCAGGGGGCAACTATGGCTACACCTTC; CDR3 protein: CASSSGGNYGYTF
J gene: TRBJ1-1; D gene: -; clone size: once; V gene: TRBV4-1; CDR3 DNA: TGCGCCAGCAGCCAAGTTCCGGGGGAATTGACTGAAGCTTTCTTT; CDR3 protein: CASSQVPGELTEAFF
J gene: TRBJ2-7; D gene: -; clone size: -; V gene: TRBV21-1; CDR3 DNA: TGTGCCAGCAGCAAAGGTCTTTCCGGACAGGGGGCCTACGAGCAGTACTTC; CDR3 protein: CASSKGLSGQGAYEQYF
J gene: TRBJ1-6; D gene: -; clone size: -; V gene: TRBV27; CDR3 DNA: TGTGCCAGCAGTTTGTCCCGTAATTCACCCCTCCACTTT; CDR3 protein: CASSLSRNSPLHF
J gene: TRBJ2-7; D gene: -; clone size: -; V gene: TRBV4-1; CDR3 DNA: TGCGCCAGCAGCTTACGGAACAGCCCCTACGAGCAGTACTTC; CDR3 protein: CASSLRNSPYEQYF
J gene: TRBJ1-6; D gene: TRBD1; clone size: -; V gene: TRBV6-5; CDR3 DNA: TGTGCCAGCAGTTCCCCGGGACAGGCCTATAATTCACCCCTCCACTTT; CDR3 protein: CASSSPGQAYNSPLHF
J gene: TRBJ1-5; D gene: TRBD1; clone size: -; V gene: TRBV6-6; CDR3 DNA: TGTGCCAGCAGGCCGGGGACAGAAGTCCAGTATCAGCCCCAGCATTTT; CDR3 protein: CASRPGTEVQYQPQHF
J gene: TRBJ2-7; D gene: TRBD2; clone size: -; V gene: TRBV2; CDR3 DNA: TGTGCCAGCAGAGACAGTAGCGGGGGGGCCTACGAGCAGTACTTC; CDR3 protein: CASRDSSGGAYEQYF
J gene: TRBJ1-4; D gene: -; clone size: -; V gene: TRBV7-2; CDR3 DNA: TGTGCCAGCAGCTTTATGCAGGGCGATGAAAAACTGTTTTTT; CDR3 protein: CASSFMQGDEKLFF
J gene: TRBJ2-1; D gene: -; clone size: once; V gene: TRBV11-2; CDR3 DNA: TGTGCCAGCACCCTAAGGGGGACGGAGACCTACAATGAGCAGTTCTTC; CDR3 protein: CASTLRGTETYNEQFF
J gene: TRBJ2-1; D gene: TRBD2; clone size: -; V gene: TRBV4-2; CDR3 DNA: TGTGCCAGCAGCCAAGTTATGGGACTAGCGGGGGTTACCTCCTACAATGAGCAGTTCTTC; CDR3 protein: CASSQVMGLAGVTSYNEQFF
J gene: TRBJ2-2; D gene: -; clone size: few; V gene: TRBV25-1; CDR3 DNA: TGTGCCAGCACAGACCCAAAGGGGGTCACCGGGGAGCTGTTTTTT; CDR3 protein: CASTDPKGVTGELFF
J gene: TRBJ2-7; D gene: TRBD1; clone size: -; V gene: TRBV5-1; CDR3 DNA: TGCGCCAGCAGATCGGACAGGGGAGAGCAGTACTTC; CDR3 protein: CASRSDRGEQYF
J gene: TRBJ2-1; D gene: TRBD2; clone size: -; V gene: TRBV29-1; CDR3 DNA: TGCAGCGGCGTTCGACTAGCGGGTAATGAGCAGTTCTTC; CDR3 protein: CSGVRLAGNEQFF
J gene: TRBJ1-5; D gene: -; clone size: once; V gene: TRBV21-1; CDR3 DNA: TGTGCCAGCAGCCCCGGGGGCGGGGGAAGCAATCAGCCCCAGCATTTT; CDR3 protein: CASSPGGGGSNQPQHF
J gene: TRBJ2-1; D gene: -; clone size: -; V gene: TRBV7-8; CDR3 DNA: TGTGCCAGCAGCTTGGGGCAGTGGATTGATGAGCAGTTCTTC; CDR3 protein: CASSLGQWIDEQFF
J gene: TRBJ1-2; D gene: -; clone size: once; V gene: TRBV2; CDR3 DNA: TGTGCCAGCAGTCCCTTTAGCGTTACCGGGCCGTTAGAGAACTATGGCTACACCTTC; CDR3 protein: CASSPFSVTGPLENYGYTF
J gene: TRBJ1-6; D gene: -; clone size: -; V gene: TRBV5-1; CDR3 DNA: TGCGCCAGCGGTACCGGGACTCTTTATAATTCACCCCTCCACTTT; CDR3 protein: CASGTGTLYNSPLHF
J gene: TRBJ1-5; D gene: -; clone size: -; V gene: TRBV4-1; CDR3 DNA: TGCGCCAGCAGCCATCCGATGGAGGGTAGCAATCAGCCCCAGCATTTT; CDR3 protein: CASSHPMEGSNQPQHF
J gene: TRBJ1-3; D gene: TRBD1; clone size: -; V gene: TRBV28; CDR3 DNA: TGTGCCAGCAGGGTCGACAGGGTCGCTGGAAACACCATATATTTT; CDR3 protein: CASRVDRVAGNTIYF
J gene: TRBJ1-3; D gene: TRBD1; clone size: -; V gene: TRBV12-5; CDR3 DNA: TGTGCTAGTGCCCCGGGACAGGGGTCTGGAAACACCATATATTTT; CDR3 protein: CASAPGQGSGNTIYF
J gene: TRBJ1-4; D gene: -; clone size: -; V gene: TRBV5-5; CDR3 DNA: TGTGCCAGCAGCTTGAGACCGGAGGAACTGTTTTTT; CDR3 protein: CASSLRPEELFF
J gene: TRBJ2-7; D gene: TRBD1; clone size: -; V gene: TRBV7-6; CDR3 DNA: TGTGCCAGCAGCGCGTCGGGACAGGGAAGTTCCTACGAGCAGTACTTC; CDR3 protein: CASSASGQGSSYEQYF
J gene: TRBJ2-2; D gene: TRBD2; clone size: once; V gene: TRBV18; CDR3 DNA: TGTGCCAGCTCCCCCAAGGCCAGCGGGGCAACGGGGACCGGGGAGCTGTTTTTT; CDR3 protein: CASSPKASGATGTGELFF